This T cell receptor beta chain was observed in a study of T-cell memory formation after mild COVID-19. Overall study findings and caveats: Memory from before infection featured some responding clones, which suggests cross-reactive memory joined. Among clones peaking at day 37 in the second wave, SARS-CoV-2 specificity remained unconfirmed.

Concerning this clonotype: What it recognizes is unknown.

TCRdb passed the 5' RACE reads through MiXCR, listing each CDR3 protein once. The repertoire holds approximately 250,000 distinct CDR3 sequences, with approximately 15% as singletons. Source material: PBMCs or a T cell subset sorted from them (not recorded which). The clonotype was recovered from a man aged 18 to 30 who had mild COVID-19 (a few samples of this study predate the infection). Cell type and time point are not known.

The CDR3 bases are TGTGCCACCAGTGATGCGACTGGACTAAATGAGCAGTTCTTC. Its translation: CATSDATGLNEQFF. The rearrangement joins TRBV24-1 to TRBJ2-1; perhaps TRBD2 as D (6 bases). Germline lookup yields CDR1 KGHDR and CDR2 SFDVKD. The CDR3 contains 14 residues. The V gene lost 3 bases and the J gene lost 7 bases, with 12 bases spanning the gap.